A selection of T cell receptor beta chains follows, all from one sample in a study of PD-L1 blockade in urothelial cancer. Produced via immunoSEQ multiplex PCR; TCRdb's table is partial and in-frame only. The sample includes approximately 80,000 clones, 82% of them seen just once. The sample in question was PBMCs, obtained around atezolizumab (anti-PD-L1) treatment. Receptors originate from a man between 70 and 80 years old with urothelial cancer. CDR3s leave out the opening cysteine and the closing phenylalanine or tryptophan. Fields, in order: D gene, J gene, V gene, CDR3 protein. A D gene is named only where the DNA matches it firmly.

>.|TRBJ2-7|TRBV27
ASRPGTPAYEQY
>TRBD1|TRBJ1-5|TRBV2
ASRPDRGSNQPQH
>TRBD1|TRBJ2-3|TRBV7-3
ASSEWGTGPTDTQY
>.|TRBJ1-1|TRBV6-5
ASSSIDTEAF
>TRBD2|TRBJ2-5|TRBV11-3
ASSRTSGDGETQY
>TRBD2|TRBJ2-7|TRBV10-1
ASSVDSGRGEQY
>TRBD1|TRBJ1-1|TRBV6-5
ASSWNRGGTEAF
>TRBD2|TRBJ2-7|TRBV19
ANIVVLAGSYEQY
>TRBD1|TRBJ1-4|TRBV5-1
ASSDGTVVNEKLF
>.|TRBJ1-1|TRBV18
ASSPTQQGNTEAF
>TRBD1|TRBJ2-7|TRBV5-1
ASSFQGDEQY
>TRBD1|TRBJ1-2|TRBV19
ASSTTGGVGDGYT
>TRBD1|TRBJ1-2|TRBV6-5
ASSPQGAVYYGYT
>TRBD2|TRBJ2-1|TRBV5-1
ASSVTSGSNNEQF
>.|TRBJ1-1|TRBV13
ASSLSRDLTEAF
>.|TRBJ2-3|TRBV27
ASSFAQRTDTQY
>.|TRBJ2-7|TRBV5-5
ASSFFPGPTYEQY
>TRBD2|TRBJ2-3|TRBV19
ASSTTSGHTDTQY
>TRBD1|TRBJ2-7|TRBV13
ASSRSTPGTGGFYEQY
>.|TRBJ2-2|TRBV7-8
ASSPPFHTGELF
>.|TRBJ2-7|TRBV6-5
ASSSLGGGGIYEQY
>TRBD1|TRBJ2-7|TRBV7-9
ASSFRQGSSYEQY
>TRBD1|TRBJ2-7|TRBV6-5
ASSTRQGHYEQY
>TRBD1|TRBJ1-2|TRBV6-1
ASSAERTGREYYGYT
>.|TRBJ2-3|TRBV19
ASSYASSTDTQY
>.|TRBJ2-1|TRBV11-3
ASSPGPIGGRRAIDEQF
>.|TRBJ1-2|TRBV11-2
ASSLFRGDGYT
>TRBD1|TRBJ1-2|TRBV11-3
ASSLRQGLDYGYT
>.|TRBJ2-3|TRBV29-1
STTSTDTQY
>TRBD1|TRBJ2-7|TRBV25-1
ASSAGTGRPYEQY
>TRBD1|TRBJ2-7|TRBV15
ATSRDRTGSYEQY
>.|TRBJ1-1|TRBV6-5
ASISDGNTEAF
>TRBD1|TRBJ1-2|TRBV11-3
ASSSAGQPSGIGSYT
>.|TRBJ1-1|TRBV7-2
ASSLGGQQNTEAF
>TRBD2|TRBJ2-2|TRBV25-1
ASSDFPGGGELF
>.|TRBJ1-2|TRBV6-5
ASRGYSTNYGYT
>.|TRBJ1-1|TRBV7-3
ASSFGGTFTEAF
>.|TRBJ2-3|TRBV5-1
ASNPTGFSTDTQY
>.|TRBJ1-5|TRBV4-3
ASSRSRENNQPQH
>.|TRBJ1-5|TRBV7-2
ASSLGRVQPQH
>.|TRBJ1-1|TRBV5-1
ASSVDPEGMNTEAF
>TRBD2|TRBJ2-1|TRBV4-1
ASSQGSGGTKF
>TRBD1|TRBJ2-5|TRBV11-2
ASSLSPLTGGLGETQY
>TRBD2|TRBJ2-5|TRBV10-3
AISESLSSGGYQETQY
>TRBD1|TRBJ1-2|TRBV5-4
ASSPRTGILYGYT
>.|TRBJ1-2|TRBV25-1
ASSEGGGGYT
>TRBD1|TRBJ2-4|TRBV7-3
ASSLDREDIQY
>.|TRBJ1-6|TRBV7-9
ASSLGDNNSPLH
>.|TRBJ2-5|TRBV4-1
ASSQGGAGETQY
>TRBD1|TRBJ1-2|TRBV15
ATSRDRDSESYGYT
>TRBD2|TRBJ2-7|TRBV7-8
ASSPRGGLGLEQY
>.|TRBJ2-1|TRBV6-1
ASSEWQGTYNEQF
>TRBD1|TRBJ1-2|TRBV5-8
ASSLQGVYGYT
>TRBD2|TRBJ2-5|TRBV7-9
ASSLSFWGGETQY
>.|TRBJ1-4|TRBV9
ASSANPGHTTNEKLF
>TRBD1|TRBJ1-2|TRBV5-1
ASSLGQGDTYGYT
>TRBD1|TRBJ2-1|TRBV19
ASSADRGFYNEQF
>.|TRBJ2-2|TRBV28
ASSSTGNTGELF
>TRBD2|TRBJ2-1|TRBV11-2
ASSRLAGNEQF
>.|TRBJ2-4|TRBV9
ASSPQGWGDGKNIQY